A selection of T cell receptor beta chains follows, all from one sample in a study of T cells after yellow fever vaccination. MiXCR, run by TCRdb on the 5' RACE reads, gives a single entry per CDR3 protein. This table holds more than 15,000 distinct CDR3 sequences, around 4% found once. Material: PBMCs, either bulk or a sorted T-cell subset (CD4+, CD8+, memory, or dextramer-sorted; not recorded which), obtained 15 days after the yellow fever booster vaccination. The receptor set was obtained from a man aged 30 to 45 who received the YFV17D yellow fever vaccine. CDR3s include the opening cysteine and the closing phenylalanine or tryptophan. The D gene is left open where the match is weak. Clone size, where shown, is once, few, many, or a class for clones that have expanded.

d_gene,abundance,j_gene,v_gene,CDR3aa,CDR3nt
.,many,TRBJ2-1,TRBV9,CASTGGGMVEQFF,TGTGCCAGCACCGGAGGGGGCATGGTTGAGCAGTTCTTC
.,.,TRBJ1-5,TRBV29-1,CSVELGGNQPQHF,TGCAGCGTTGAATTAGGGGGCAATCAGCCCCAGCATTTT
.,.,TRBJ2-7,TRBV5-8,CASSPGLPSYEQYF,TGTGCCAGCAGCCCCGGACTCCCTTCCTACGAGCAGTACTTC
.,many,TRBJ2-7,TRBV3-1,CASSQAIREGRTDEQYF,TGTGCCAGCAGCCAAGCTATCCGTGAGGGGCGTACCGACGAGCAGTACTTC
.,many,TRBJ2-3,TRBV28,CASWGVGSSNTQYF,TGTGCCAGCTGGGGGGTGGGAAGCAGTAATACGCAGTATTTT
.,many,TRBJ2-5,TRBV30,CAWSVQGETQYF,TGTGCCTGGAGTGTACAGGGTGAGACCCAGTACTTC
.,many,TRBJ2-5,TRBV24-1,CATSDWTDQETQYF,TGTGCCACCAGTGATTGGACAGACCAAGAGACCCAGTACTTC
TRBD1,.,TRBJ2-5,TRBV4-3,CASSQVWGQPIGETQYF,TGCGCCAGCAGCCAAGTTTGGGGACAGCCTATAGGGGAGACCCAGTACTTC
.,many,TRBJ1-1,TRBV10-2,CASRVDSGVGAFF,TGCGCCAGCAGAGTGGACAGTGGGGTTGGAGCTTTCTTT
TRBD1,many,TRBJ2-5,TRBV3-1,CASRTDRGMETQYF,TGTGCCAGCAGAACGGACAGGGGTATGGAGACCCAGTACTTC
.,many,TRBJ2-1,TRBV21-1,CASTETVIAGGPSYNEQFF,TGTGCCAGCACTGAAACGGTGATAGCGGGAGGACCTTCCTACAATGAGCAGTTCTTC
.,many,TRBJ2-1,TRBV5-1,CASRGSGGRYNEQFF,TGCGCCAGCAGGGGGTCCGGGGGCCGGTACAATGAGCAGTTCTTC